Shown below are 17 T cell receptor beta chains from a single sample sequenced in a study of shared clonotypes between healthy human individuals (dated by TCRdb to the early 2020s). CD8 naive samples consisted of CD45RO-negative cells that were positively selected for CCR7, yielding a CD45RA+CCR7+ population without TemRA cells. The library came from the immunoSEQ multiplex PCR assay. This is the immuneACCESS table as TCRdb keeps it, with only in-frame sequences that have V and J called. A part of the clones is gone; compared with another copy, unresolved V genes explain less than half, and the rest is unexplained. In all, the sample holds some 2,100,000 clones, and roughly 91% of those were seen once. Under 2% of the sample rests with the top ten. The sample consisted of naive CD8+ T cells from PBMCs. The cell subset or site label, read with the paper, signifies: CD45RA+CCR7+. The source is a man between 18 and 35 years old in good health. Some clones in this sample may be carry-over from other donors' samples.

This clone was observed a handful of times. The genes are TRBV6-1 and TRBJ1-4; the D is unclear. The CDR3 spans 14 residues. CDR1 is MNHNS, CDR2 SASEGT, per germline. Trimming removed 0 bases at V and 7 bases at J, with 9 bases between. The CDR3 DNA reads TGTGCCAGCAGTGAAGCGATGGGAATTGAAAAACTGTTTTTT. This encodes CASSEAMGIEKLFF.

The chain links TRBV19 to TRBJ2-7, with 8 bases that match TRBD1. This CDR3 is 13 amino acids long. V lost 5 bases and J lost 4; bases outside the gene matches: 4. Germline CDR1 LNHDA, CDR2 SQIVND (reference sequence). CDR3 sequence: CASSPGQDYEQYF. CDR3 sequence (DNA): TGTGCCAGTAGTCCGGGACAGGATTACGAGCAGTACTTC.

In its sample, this clone was seen once. The chain links TRBV11-2 to TRBJ2-2; D call uncertain. CDR1 is SGHAT and CDR2 is FQNNGV in the germline V gene. The germline V and J ends were trimmed by 5 bases and 6 bases, with 16 bases remaining between them. The CDR3 covers 15 residues. CDR3 nucleotides: TGTGCCAGCAGCCCCAGCCCATGGGGTTCCGGGGAGCTGTTTTTT. Protein sequence: CASSPSPWGSGELFF.

Of note for this clone: The identical CDR3 is also encoded by other nucleotide sequences in the sample. J is TRBJ2-7 and V is TRBV4-1; 8 nucleotides align to TRBD2. After removal of 3 bases from V and 4 bases from J, the junction contained 8 bases not matched to a gene. The CDR3 covers 15 residues. The germline CDR1 and CDR2 sequences are MGHRA and YSYEKL. CDR3 coding DNA: TGCGCCAGCAGCCACCTCGGGGGGGAAGGGTACGAGCAGTACTTC. It codes for CASSHLGGEGYEQYF.

The J gene is TRBJ1-1, the V gene TRBV6-5, with D perhaps TRBD1 (5 bases). Per germline, CDR1 MNHEY and CDR2 SVGAGI. This CDR3 contains 14 residues. Trimming shortened V by 2 bases and J by 4 bases, and 11 bases separated the two germline ends. Here the CDR3 DNA reads TGTGCCAGCAGTTACGATGGGGCGGCCACTGAAGCTTTCTTT. Translated, it gives CASSYDGAATEAFF.

This clone was found once. This chain uses TRBV25-1 with TRBJ2-3; weak D call: TRBD2 (5 bases). This CDR3 is built from 18 residues. The ends were cut back, 1 base at V and 1 base at J, with 18 bases in the middle. Germline assignment: CDR1 MGHDK and CDR2 SYGVNS. CDR3 nucleotide sequence: TGTGCCAGCAGTGAATTAAGGGCTAGCAAAAGGGGCACAGATACGCAGTATTTT. This translates into CASSELRASKRGTDTQYF.

The V and J genes are TRBV28 and TRBJ1-3; no clear D gene. Germline V gene lookup returns CDR1 MDHEN and CDR2 SYDVKM. This CDR3 is built from 15 residues. V was trimmed by 2 bases and J by 0 bases, leaving 8 bases between them. The CDR3 loop reads CASSLEVSSGNTIYF. The CDR3 coding sequence is TGTGCCAGCAGTTTAGAGGTTTCCTCTGGAAACACCATATATTTT.

The genes are TRBV18 and TRBJ2-3; D uncertain. This CDR3 spans 15 amino acids. CDR1 and CDR2 (germline): KGHSH, LQKENI. V gave up 3 bases and J gave up 2 bases, with 12 bases separating them. CDR3 coding DNA: TGTGCCAGCTCACCCCAGAGAGACAACACAGATACGCAGTATTTT. This encodes CASSPQRDNTDTQYF.

V and J are TRBV7-2 and TRBJ2-4, with D unresolved. The CDR3 sequence is 17 residues long. Trimming cost V 0 bases and J 0 bases, with 12 bases left between them. Germline-derived CDR1 and CDR2 are SGHTA and FQGNSA. Written as DNA, the CDR3 is TGTGCCAGCAGCTTAGCGGGTCGGAGAGAAGCCAAAAACATTCAGTACTTC. It encodes CASSLAGRREAKNIQYF.

The V and J genes are TRBV5-6 and TRBJ2-7, with D perhaps assigned TRBD1 or TRBD2 (5 bases each). The CDR3 contains 13 residues. V was trimmed by 3 bases and J by 5 bases, leaving 12 bases between them. Germline values: CDR1 SGHDT, CDR2 YYEEEE. The CDR3 region has the DNA TGTGCCAGCAGCTCGGGATGGGGGAACGAGCAGTACTTC. This translates into CASSSGWGNEQYF.

The chain uses TRBV27 and TRBJ2-1; 8 bases line up with TRBD2. Looked up from germline, CDR1 is MNHEY and CDR2 is SMNVEV (reference sequence). The CDR3 covers 15 residues. V dropped 3 bases and J dropped 4; count of bases not matched to a gene: 5. The CDR3 DNA follows: TGTGCCAGCAGTTTTGAGCGGGGGCCATACAATGAGCAGTTCTTC. Protein: CASSFERGPYNEQFF.

The chain joins TRBV19 to TRBJ2-1, with D maybe TRBD1 (6 bases). CDR1 and CDR2 from the germline V gene are LNHDA and SQIVND (reference sequence). This CDR3 comprises 13 residues. V gave up 5 bases and J gave up 7 bases, with 12 bases separating them. The CDR3 spells CASSVGATNEQFF. CDR3 bases: TGTGCCAGTAGTGTGGGGGCCACGAATGAGCAGTTCTTC.

As to this clone: The sample has other DNA sequences that encode this CDR3 too. The genes are TRBV13 and TRBJ2-7, with D maybe TRBD2 (6 bases). The V end was cut by 3 bases, the J end by 1 base, with 7 bases between. This CDR3 spans 13 amino acids. Germline V lookup: CDR1 PRHDT, CDR2 FYEKMQ (reference sequence). As DNA, the CDR3 is TGTGCCAGCAGCTTCGGGGGTTCCTACGAGCAGTACTTC. Its translation is CASSFGGSYEQYF.

This clone was observed a few times. V gene TRBV27 combines with J gene TRBJ1-5; 8 bases align to TRBD1. Per the germline V gene, CDR1 is MNHEY and CDR2 is SMNVEV (reference sequence). This CDR3 spans 15 amino acids. The V and J ends lost 6 bases and 4 bases, in that order; junction bases with no gene match: 8. The CDR3 protein is CASRPPGQENQPQHF. CDR3 sequence (DNA): TGTGCCAGCAGGCCCCCGGGACAGGAGAATCAGCCCCAGCATTTT.

The genes are TRBV9 and TRBJ2-2, with a weak D call TRBD1 (8 bases). Looked up from germline, CDR1 is SGDLS and CDR2 is YYNGEE. The CDR3 length is 16 residues. V was trimmed by 3 bases and J by 7 bases, leaving 19 bases between them. In DNA, the CDR3 is TGTGCCAGCAGCGCGGACAGGGAGGGAGTTGGCGGGGAGCTGTTTTTT. Encoded protein: CASSADREGVGGELFF.

V usage is TRBV29-1 and J usage is TRBJ1-4; TRBD1 matches at 9 bases. With V trimmed by 6 bases and J by 5 bases, 19 bases remained unmatched. Germline assignment: CDR1 SQVTM and CDR2 ANQGSEA. The CDR3 extends over 18 amino acids. Here the CDR3 reads CSVSYSWNRGRENEKLFF. CDR3 coding DNA: TGCAGCGTATCCTACAGTTGGAACAGGGGGCGAGAAAATGAAAAACTGTTTTTT.

This clone was seen only once. CDR3 DNA: TGTGCCAGCAGTTTATCTCCCTTTGATGAACGGTGGGGCGGTGAAGCTTTCTTT. It encodes CASSLSPFDERWGGEAFF. The gene calls are TRBV27 and TRBJ1-1; the D gene is possibly TRBD1 (5 bases). This CDR3 spans 18 amino acids. The germline V and J ends were trimmed by 0 bases and 7 bases, with 24 bases remaining between them. Germline-derived CDR1 and CDR2 are MNHEY and SMNVEV (reference sequence).